The 12 T cell receptor beta chains presented below share a single source sample, sequenced in a study of shared clonotypes between healthy human individuals. TCRdb's copy holds only in-frame clones and misses some; the assay was immunoSEQ multiplex PCR. Among about 1.9 million clones listed, around 95% were seen once. Naive CD8 cells lacked CD45RO, underwent positive selection for CCR7 and left out terminally differentiated effector memory CD45RA+ cells. Sequencing was carried out using naive CD8+ T cells from PBMCs. These receptors were taken from a young man in good health. Some clones in this sample may be carry-over from other donors' samples.

The chain couples TRBV4-1 to TRBJ2-1; D not resolved. The CDR3 covers 17 residues. V was pared by 2 bases and J by 3 bases, with 17 bases between. Germline V gene data show CDR1 as MGHRA and CDR2 as YSYEKL. The CDR3 DNA sequence: TGCGCCAGCAGCCAAACGCCGCTACCAGGAAACTACAATGAGCAGTTCTTC. It yields the protein CASSQTPLPGNYNEQFF.

The chain employs TRBV19 and TRBJ2-1, with 10 bases that match TRBD2. Looked up from germline, CDR1 is LNHDA and CDR2 is SQIVND (reference sequence). V lost 10 bases, J lost 9 bases, and 12 bases stayed unmatched. The CDR3 has 14 amino acids. This chain's CDR3 is CAISKLAGVAEQFF. The CDR3 region has the DNA TGTGCCATTAGCAAGCTAGCGGGAGTCGCTGAGCAGTTCTTC.

The rearrangement uses TRBV5-1 and TRBJ2-7; D is possibly TRBD2 (6 bases). V lost 1 base to trimming and J lost 5 bases, with 10 bases between them. The CDR3 runs 13 residues. Germline V gene data show CDR1 as SGHRS and CDR2 as YFSETQ. The CDR3 sequence is CASSLLGRNEQYF. CDR3 in DNA: TGCGCCAGCAGCTTGCTCGGGAGAAACGAGCAGTACTTC.

The sample holds one count of this clone. The chain links TRBV28 to TRBJ1-1; TRBD1 aligns across 8 bases. Germline-derived CDR1 and CDR2 are MDHEN and SYDVKM. J lost 7 bases, V lost 6 bases, and 13 bases had no gene match. The CDR3 spans 15 residues. DNA for the CDR3: TGTGCCAGCAGCCCCGGGACAGGTGGACGTTATGAAGCTTTCTTT. Translated, it gives CASSPGTGGRYEAFF.

About this clone: The CDR3 does not end in the conserved phenylalanine or tryptophan, so this is likely a read error. This chain links TRBV6-5 with TRBJ2-7, with D perhaps assigned TRBD1 or TRBD2 (5 bases each). In germline, CDR1 is MNHEY, CDR2 SVGAGI. The germline V and J ends were trimmed by 6 bases and 2 bases, with 14 bases remaining between them. The CDR3 extends over 14 amino acids. The CDR3 reads CASSIRDGPYEQYS. The CDR3 bases are TGTGCCAGCAGCATCCGGGACGGTCCCTACGAGCAGTACTCC.

In nucleotides, the CDR3 is TGCGCCAGCAGCAAAAGTACCGGGGGTTTAATGAACACTGAAGCTTTCTTT. Encoded protein: CASSKSTGGLMNTEAFF. The chain recombines TRBV5-1 with TRBJ1-1; the D gene is possibly TRBD1 (5 bases). The CDR3 extends over 17 amino acids. Germline values: CDR1 SGHRS, CDR2 YFSETQ. V lost 4 bases and J lost 0, with 19 bases in between.

The chain joins TRBV9 to TRBJ2-1; D might be TRBD2 (5 bases). The CDR3 runs 15 residues. Germline CDR1 SGDLS, CDR2 YYNGEE. The ends were cut back, 4 bases at V and 10 bases at J, with 21 bases in the middle. In nucleotides, the CDR3 is TGTGCCAGCAGCCCGGGATTCCCCCAGCCATACGAGCAGTTCTTC. Residues: CASSPGFPQPYEQFF.

V usage is TRBV7-3 and J usage is TRBJ1-2; 7 nucleotides align to TRBD1. There are 14 residues in the CDR3. Germline V gene data show CDR1 as SGHTA and CDR2 as FQGTGA. The V gene end was trimmed by 1 base and the J gene end by 7 bases; junction bases not matched to a gene: 6. DNA of the CDR3: TGTGCCAGCAGCTTAAGTGAGGGGGCGTCTGGCTACACCTTC. This sequence encodes CASSLSEGASGYTF.

V and J are TRBV5-5 and TRBJ1-2; 8 bases align to TRBD1. With 5 bases clipped from V and 8 bases from J, the junction kept 14 bases outside the gene matches. The CDR3 covers 15 residues. From germline, CDR1 is SGHKS and CDR2 YYEKEE (reference sequence). This CDR3 reads CASSFGQGDPGGYTF. CDR3 sequence (DNA): TGTGCCAGCAGTTTTGGACAGGGAGATCCAGGAGGCTACACCTTC.

V gene TRBV4-3 combines with J gene TRBJ2-5, with 11 bases lining up with TRBD2. The DNA end lines up better with TRBJ2-7; the J call may be wrong. The CDR3 length is 16 residues. The germline gives CDR1 LGHNA, CDR2 YSLEER. The CDR3 DNA reads TGCGCCAGCAGCCAAGATCGGGCTAGCGGGGGGTACGAGCAGTACTTC. It specifies CASSQDRASGGYEQYF.

The chain couples TRBV13 to TRBJ2-7; 7 nucleotides match TRBD2. The V gene's germline CDR1 is PRHDT and CDR2 FYEKMQ (reference sequence). V lost 5 bases and J lost 7; bases outside the gene matches: 14. The CDR3 spans 15 residues. CDR3 residues: CASSDRLAPPEEQYF. The DNA of the CDR3 is TGTGCCAGCAGCGACCGACTAGCACCGCCAGAGGAGCAGTACTTC.

The chain recombines TRBV6-6 with TRBJ2-1; 7 positions agree with TRBD1. The junction had 5 bases not matched to a gene; V was cut back by 4 bases and J by 5 bases. This CDR3 is built from 14 residues. Germline V lookup: CDR1 MNHNY, CDR2 SVGAGI (reference sequence). The CDR3 bases are TGTGCCAGCAGTTCCCGGGACAGCCACAATGAGCAGTTCTTC. Translation gives CASSSRDSHNEQFF.